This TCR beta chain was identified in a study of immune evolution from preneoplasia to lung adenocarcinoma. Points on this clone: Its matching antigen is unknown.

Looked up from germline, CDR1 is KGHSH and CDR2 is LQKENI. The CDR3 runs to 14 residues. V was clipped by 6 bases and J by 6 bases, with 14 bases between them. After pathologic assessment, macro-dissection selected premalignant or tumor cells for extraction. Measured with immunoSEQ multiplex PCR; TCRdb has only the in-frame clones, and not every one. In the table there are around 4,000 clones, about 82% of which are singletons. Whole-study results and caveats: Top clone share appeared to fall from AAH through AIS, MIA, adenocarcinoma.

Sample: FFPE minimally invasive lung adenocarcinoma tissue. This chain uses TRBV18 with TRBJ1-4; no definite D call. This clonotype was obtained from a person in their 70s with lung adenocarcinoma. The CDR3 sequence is CASSSISGDEKLFF. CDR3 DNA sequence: TGTGCCAGCTCCTCGATCAGTGGGGATGAAAAACTGTTTTTT.